Shown below are 14 T cell receptor beta chains from a single sample sequenced in a study of T cell responses to AZD1222 COVID-19 vaccine. Here immunoSEQ multiplex PCR was the method, and the copy in TCRdb shows in-frame clones only, minus some. The data hold 100,000 to 150,000 clones, with about 91% observed a single time. The specimen comprised peripheral blood, sampled on day 0 of AZD1222 vaccination. The receptor source for this set is an adult in good health.

This sequence joins TRBV29-1 and TRBJ1-2; perhaps TRBD1 as D (6 bases). V lost 7 bases and J lost 5, with 17 bases in between. This CDR3 contains 13 residues. Germline V gene sequence: CDR1 SQVTM, CDR2 ANQGSEA. The CDR3 sequence is CSAQSGGRYGYTF. CDR3 sequence (DNA): TGCAGCGCTCAGAGTGGGGGGCGTTATGGCTACACCTTC.

CDR3 nucleotide sequence: TGCGCCAGCAGCCAAGAAGGGACAAGGTGGTATGGCTACACCTTC. Protein sequence: CASSQEGTRWYGYTF. The chain has TRBV4-1 and TRBJ1-2; D might be TRBD1 (6 bases). The CDR3 is 15 amino acids. V lost 0 bases to trimming and J lost 5 bases, with 13 bases between them. Per the germline V gene, CDR1 is MGHRA and CDR2 is YSYEKL.

The chain couples TRBV2 to TRBJ1-2; D gene uncertain. Trimming left V 0 bases short and J 12 bases short, with 8 bases between. Germline CDR1 reads SNHLY; CDR2 reads FYNNEI. This CDR3 contains 11 residues. The CDR3 DNA follows: TGTGCCAGCAGTGAAGCTCAGGTACACACCTTC. The encoded protein is CASSEAQVHTF.

CDR3: CASSFKEQFF. For the CDR3, the DNA is TGTGCCAGCAGTTTTAAAGAGCAGTTCTTC. The rearrangement links TRBV28 to TRBJ2-1; D gene uncertain. This CDR3 has 10 residues. Germline CDR1 MDHEN, CDR2 SYDVKM. The germline V and J ends were trimmed by 3 bases and 10 bases, with 4 bases remaining between them.

The CDR3 is CASTRMGGVGEKLFF. The CDR3 DNA follows: TGTGCCAGCACCCGAATGGGGGGCGTAGGTGAAAAACTGTTTTTT. The J gene is TRBJ1-4, the V gene TRBV7-9; perhaps TRBD1 as D (6 bases). With 7 bases removed from V and 7 bases from J, the gap between germline ends came to 19 bases. Germline loops: CDR1 SEHNR, CDR2 FQNEAQ (reference sequence). CDR3 length equals 15 residues.

The gene calls are TRBV19 and TRBJ2-6; D remains ambiguous. Trimming took off 5 bases at V and 1 base at J, with 12 bases between the two ends. CDR1 and CDR2 from the germline V gene are LNHDA and SQIVND (reference sequence). The CDR3 covers 16 residues. CDR3 bases: TGTGCCAGTAGTCATGAGCCCCGATCTGGGGCCAACGTCCTGACTTTC. Translating it yields CASSHEPRSGANVLTF.

The V gene is TRBV14, the J gene TRBJ1-2; no reliable D call. Deletions cut 4 bases from V and 5 bases from J, with 8 bases between. The CDR3 has 12 residues. Germline CDR1 is SGHDN and CDR2 is FVKESK. CDR3 sequence (DNA): TGTGCCAGCAGCCCGACTACTTATGGCTACACCTTC. It translates to CASSPTTYGYTF.

The genes are TRBV2 and TRBJ1-4; D uncertain. The germline V gene encodes CDR1 SNHLY and CDR2 FYNNEI. The CDR3 totals 14 residues. Trimming left V 4 bases short and J 1 base short, with 7 bases between. CDR3 sequence reads: CASSVGLTNEKLFF. CDR3 DNA: TGTGCCAGCAGTGTGGGGTTAACTAATGAAAAACTGTTTTTT.

CDR3 amino acids: CASSPPQGGGTDTQYF. DNA of the CDR3: TGTGCCAGCTCACCACCCCAGGGGGGCGGGACAGATACGCAGTATTTT. The chain joins TRBV18 to TRBJ2-3; possibly TRBD1 for D (7 bases). Trimming took 0 bases from V and 3 from J, leaving 13 bases between them. The germline CDR1 and CDR2 sequences are KGHSH and LQKENI. The length of the CDR3 is 16 residues.

This clone was seen a handful of times. The chain carries TRBV2 and TRBJ1-3; possibly TRBD1 for D (5 bases). The germline gives CDR1 SNHLY, CDR2 FYNNEI. V was trimmed by 4 bases and J by 2 bases, leaving 9 bases between them. The CDR3 is 14 residues long. The DNA for the CDR3 is TGTGCCAGCAGTGGGGGGGGGACTGGAAACACCATATATTTT. Translated: CASSGGGTGNTIYF.

This clone is a singleton in its sample. The rearrangement joins TRBV29-1 to TRBJ2-5, with 9 nucleotides matching TRBD2. V was clipped by 2 bases and J by 5 bases; unmatched bases: 6. The CDR3 length is 14 residues. CDR1 is SQVTM and CDR2 is ANQGSEA in the germline V gene. This CDR3 reads CSVERRGGVETQYF. DNA of the CDR3: TGCAGCGTTGAAAGGCGGGGGGGAGTGGAGACCCAGTACTTC. The entire variable domain, with the rest obtained from reference TRBV29-1 and TRBJ2-5, is as follows: SAVISQKPSRDICQRGTSLTIQCQVDSQVTMMFWYRQQPGQSLTLIATANQGSEATYESGFVIDKFPISRPNLTFSTLTVSNMSPEDSSIYLCSVERRGGVETQYFGPGTRLLVL.

The V call is TRBV18, the J call TRBJ1-3; D is unclear. The CDR3 has 15 amino acids. Germline CDR1 and CDR2: KGHSH and LQKENI. V was shortened by 1 base and J by 4 bases, with 11 bases between the two germline ends. CDR3 DNA sequence: TGTGCCAGCTCACCACTGGAGGGCCCAGGAAACACCATATATTTT. Protein: CASSPLEGPGNTIYF.

The chain joins TRBV29-1 to TRBJ1-1; D ambiguous. Germline lookup yields CDR1 SQVTM and CDR2 ANQGSEA. This CDR3 has 12 residues. V lost 6 bases and J 0 bases, leaving 8 bases between the germline ends. The CDR3 sequence: CSVYSMNTEAFF. Here the CDR3 DNA reads TGCAGCGTATACAGCATGAACACTGAAGCTTTCTTT. Combining the CDR3 with reference TRBV29-1 and TRBJ1-1 gives the whole variable domain SAVISQKPSRDICQRGTSLTIQCQVDSQVTMMFWYRQQPGQSLTLIATANQGSEATYESGFVIDKFPISRPNLTFSTLTVSNMSPEDSSIYLCSVYSMNTEAFFGQGTRLTVV.

This clone was recorded a few times. The rearrangement uses TRBV7-2 and TRBJ1-1, with 9 bases aligning to TRBD1. This CDR3 has 14 residues. Germline CDR1 SGHTA, CDR2 FQGNSA. V gave up 1 base and J gave up 7 bases; unmatched junction bases: 4. The CDR3 coding sequence is TGTGCCAGCAGCTTAGTGGACAGGGGTATTGAAGCTTTCTTT. It is translated as CASSLVDRGIEAFF.